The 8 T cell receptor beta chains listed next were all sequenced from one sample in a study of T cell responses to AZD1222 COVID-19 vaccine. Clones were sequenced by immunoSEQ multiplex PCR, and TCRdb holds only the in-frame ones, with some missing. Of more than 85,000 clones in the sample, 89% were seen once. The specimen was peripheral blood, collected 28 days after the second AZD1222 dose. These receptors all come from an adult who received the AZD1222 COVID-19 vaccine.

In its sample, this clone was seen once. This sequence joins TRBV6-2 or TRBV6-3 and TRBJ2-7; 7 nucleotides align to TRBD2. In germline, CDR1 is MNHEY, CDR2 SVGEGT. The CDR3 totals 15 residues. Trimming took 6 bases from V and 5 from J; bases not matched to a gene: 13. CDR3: CASSSAGDPPHEQYF. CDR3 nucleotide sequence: TGTGCCAGCAGCTCGGCGGGGGATCCCCCCCACGAGCAGTACTTC.

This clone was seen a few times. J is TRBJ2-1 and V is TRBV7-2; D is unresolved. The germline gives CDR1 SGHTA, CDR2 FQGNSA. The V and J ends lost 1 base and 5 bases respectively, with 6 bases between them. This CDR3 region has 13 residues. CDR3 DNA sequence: TGTGCCAGCAGCTTAGACCCTAACAATGAGCAGTTCTTC. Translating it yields CASSLDPNNEQFF.

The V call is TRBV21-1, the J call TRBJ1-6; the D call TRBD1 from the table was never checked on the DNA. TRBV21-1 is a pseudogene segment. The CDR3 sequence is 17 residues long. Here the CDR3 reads CASSKWPGFKDNSPLHF. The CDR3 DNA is TGTGCCAGCAGCAAATGGCCAGGGTTTAAGGATAATTCACCCCTCCACTTT.

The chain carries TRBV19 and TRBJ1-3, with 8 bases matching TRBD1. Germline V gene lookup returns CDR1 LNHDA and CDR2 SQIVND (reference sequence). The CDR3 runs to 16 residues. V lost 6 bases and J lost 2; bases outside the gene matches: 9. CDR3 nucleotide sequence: TGTGCCAGTAGCCCCCCGGACAGGGTGACTGGAAACACCATATATTTT. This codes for CASSPPDRVTGNTIYF.

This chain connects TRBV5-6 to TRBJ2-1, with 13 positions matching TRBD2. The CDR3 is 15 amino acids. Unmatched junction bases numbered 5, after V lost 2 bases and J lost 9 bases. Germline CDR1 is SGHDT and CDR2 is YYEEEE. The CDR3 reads CASSFGTSGKVEQFF. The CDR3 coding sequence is TGTGCCAGCAGCTTCGGGACTAGCGGGAAGGTTGAGCAGTTCTTC.

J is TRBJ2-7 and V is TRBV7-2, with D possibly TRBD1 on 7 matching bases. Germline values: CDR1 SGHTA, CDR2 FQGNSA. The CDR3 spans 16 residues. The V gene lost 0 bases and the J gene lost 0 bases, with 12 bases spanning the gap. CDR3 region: CASSLAGGQSSYEQYF. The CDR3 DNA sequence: TGTGCCAGCAGCTTAGCGGGGGGACAGAGCTCCTACGAGCAGTACTTC.

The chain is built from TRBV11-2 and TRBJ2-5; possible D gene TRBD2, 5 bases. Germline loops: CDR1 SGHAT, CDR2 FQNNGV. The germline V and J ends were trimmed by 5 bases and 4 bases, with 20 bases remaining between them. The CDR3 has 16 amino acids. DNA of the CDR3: TGTGCCAGCAGCGCAACTTTGGACGGAGGACGAGAGACCCAGTACTTC. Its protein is CASSATLDGGRETQYF.

CDR3 protein: CASSLTGGRVHEQYF. The CDR3 DNA reads TGTGCCAGCAGCTTAACGGGCGGGAGGGTCCACGAGCAGTACTTC. The chain employs TRBV7-3 and TRBJ2-7, with 9 bases lining up with TRBD2. Per germline, CDR1 SGHTA and CDR2 FQGTGA. The CDR3 is 15 amino acids. The trim removed 0 bases at V and 5 bases at J, leaving 5 bases unmatched.